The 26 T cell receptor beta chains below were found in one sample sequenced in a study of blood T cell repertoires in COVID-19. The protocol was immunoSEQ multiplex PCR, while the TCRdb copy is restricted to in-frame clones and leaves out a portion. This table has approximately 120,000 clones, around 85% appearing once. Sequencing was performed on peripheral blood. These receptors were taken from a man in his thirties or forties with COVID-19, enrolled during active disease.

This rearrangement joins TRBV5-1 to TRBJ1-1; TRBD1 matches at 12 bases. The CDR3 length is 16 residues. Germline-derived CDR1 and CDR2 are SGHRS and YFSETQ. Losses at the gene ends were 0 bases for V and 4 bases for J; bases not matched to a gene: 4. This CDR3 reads CASSLVGTGGVTEAFF. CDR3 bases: TGCGCCAGCAGCTTGGTTGGGACAGGGGGCGTCACTGAAGCTTTCTTT.

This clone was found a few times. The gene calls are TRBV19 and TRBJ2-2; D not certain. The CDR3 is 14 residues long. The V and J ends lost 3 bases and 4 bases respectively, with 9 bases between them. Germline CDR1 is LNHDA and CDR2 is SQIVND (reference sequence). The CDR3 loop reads CASSMVLGTGELFF. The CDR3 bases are TGTGCCAGTAGTATGGTTCTCGGCACCGGGGAGCTGTTTTTT.

The CDR3 DNA follows: TGTGCCAGTAGTATAAGGGGCGTGAACACTGAAGCTTTCTTT. Translation gives CASSIRGVNTEAFF. The V call is TRBV19, the J call TRBJ1-1; the D gene is possibly TRBD1 (5 bases). CDR1 LNHDA and CDR2 SQIVND come from the germline V gene (reference sequence). This CDR3 is 14 amino acids long. V lost 2 bases, J lost 0 bases, and 7 bases lay in between.

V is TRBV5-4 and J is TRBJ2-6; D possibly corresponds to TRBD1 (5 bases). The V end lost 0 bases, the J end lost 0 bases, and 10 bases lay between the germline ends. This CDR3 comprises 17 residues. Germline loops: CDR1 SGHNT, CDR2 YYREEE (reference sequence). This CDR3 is CASSLGQTFSGANVLTF. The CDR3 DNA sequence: TGTGCCAGCAGCTTGGGACAGACATTCTCTGGGGCCAACGTCCTGACTTTC.

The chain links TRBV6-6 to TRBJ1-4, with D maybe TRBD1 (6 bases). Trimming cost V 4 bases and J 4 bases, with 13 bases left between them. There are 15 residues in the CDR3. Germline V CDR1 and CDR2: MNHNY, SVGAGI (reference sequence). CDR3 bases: TGTGCCAGCAGTTCCGACAGGATTATTAATGAAAAACTGTTTTTT. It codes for CASSSDRIINEKLFF.

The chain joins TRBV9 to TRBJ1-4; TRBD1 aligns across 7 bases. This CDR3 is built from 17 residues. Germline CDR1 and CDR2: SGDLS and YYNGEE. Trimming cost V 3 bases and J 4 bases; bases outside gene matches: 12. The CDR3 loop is CASSGEGGWDSNEKLFF. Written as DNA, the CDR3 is TGTGCCAGCAGCGGAGAGGGGGGATGGGACAGTAATGAAAAACTGTTTTTT. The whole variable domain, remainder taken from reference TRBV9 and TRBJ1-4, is DSGVTQTPKHLITATGQRVTLRCSPRSGDLSVYWYQQSLDQGLQFLIQYYNGEERAKGNILERFSAQQFPDLHSELNLSSLELGDSALYFCASSGEGGWDSNEKLFFGSGTQLSVL.

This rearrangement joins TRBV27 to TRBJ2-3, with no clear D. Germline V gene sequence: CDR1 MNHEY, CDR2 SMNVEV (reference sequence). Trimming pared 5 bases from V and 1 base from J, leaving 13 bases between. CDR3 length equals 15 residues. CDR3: CASSKPLGGTDTQYF. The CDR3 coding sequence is TGTGCCAGCAGTAAGCCACTCGGAGGCACAGATACGCAGTATTTT.

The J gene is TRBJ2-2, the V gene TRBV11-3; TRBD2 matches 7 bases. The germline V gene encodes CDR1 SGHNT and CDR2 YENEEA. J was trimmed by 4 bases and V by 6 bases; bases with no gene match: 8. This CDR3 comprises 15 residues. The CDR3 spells CASSLGLEGTGELFF. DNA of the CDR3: TGTGCCAGCAGTCTCGGACTAGAAGGCACCGGGGAGCTGTTTTTT. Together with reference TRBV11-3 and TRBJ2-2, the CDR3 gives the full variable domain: EAGVVQSPRYKIIEKKQPVAFWCNPISGHNTLYWYLQNLGQGPELLIRYENEEAVDDSQLPKDRFSAERLKGVDSTLKIQPAELGDSAVYLCASSLGLEGTGELFFGEGSRLTVL.

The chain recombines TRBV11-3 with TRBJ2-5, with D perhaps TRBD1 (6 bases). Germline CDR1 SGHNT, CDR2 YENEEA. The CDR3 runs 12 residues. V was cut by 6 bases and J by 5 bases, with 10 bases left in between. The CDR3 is CASSGGRETQYF. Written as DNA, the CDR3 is TGTGCCAGCAGTGGGGGCCGCGAGACCCAGTACTTC.

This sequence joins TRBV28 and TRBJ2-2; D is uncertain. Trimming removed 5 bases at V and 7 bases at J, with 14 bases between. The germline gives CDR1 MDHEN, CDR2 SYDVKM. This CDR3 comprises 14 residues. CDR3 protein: CASSRGMEYGELFF. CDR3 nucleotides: TGTGCCAGCAGTCGCGGCATGGAGTACGGGGAGCTGTTTTTT.

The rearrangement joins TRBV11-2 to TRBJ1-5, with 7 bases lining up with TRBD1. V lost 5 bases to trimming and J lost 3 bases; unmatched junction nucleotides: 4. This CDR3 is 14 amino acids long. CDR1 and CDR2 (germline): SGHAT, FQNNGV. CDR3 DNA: TGTGCCAGCAGCCCCGGGACAGACAATCAGCCCCAGCATTTT. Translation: CASSPGTDNQPQHF.

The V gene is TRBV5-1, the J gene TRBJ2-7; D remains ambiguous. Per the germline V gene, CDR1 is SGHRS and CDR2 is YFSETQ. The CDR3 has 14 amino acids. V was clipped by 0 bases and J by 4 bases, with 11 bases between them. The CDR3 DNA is TGCGCCAGCAGCTTGGCCAGAGGAGCATACGAGCAGTACTTC. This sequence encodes CASSLARGAYEQYF. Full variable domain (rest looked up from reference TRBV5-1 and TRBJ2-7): KAGVTQTPRYLIKTRGQQVTLSCSPISGHRSVSWYQQTPGQGLQFLFEYFSETQRNKGNFPGRFSGRQFSNSRSEMNVSTLELGDSALYLCASSLARGAYEQYFGPGTRLTVT.

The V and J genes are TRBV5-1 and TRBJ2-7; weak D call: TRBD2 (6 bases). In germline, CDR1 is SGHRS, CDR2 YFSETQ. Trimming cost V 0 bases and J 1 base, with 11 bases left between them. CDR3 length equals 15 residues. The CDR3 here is CASSLVFGRSYEQYF. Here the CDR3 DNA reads TGCGCCAGCAGCTTGGTATTCGGGAGATCCTACGAGCAGTACTTC. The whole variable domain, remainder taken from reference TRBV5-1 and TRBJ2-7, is KAGVTQTPRYLIKTRGQQVTLSCSPISGHRSVSWYQQTPGQGLQFLFEYFSETQRNKGNFPGRFSGRQFSNSRSEMNVSTLELGDSALYLCASSLVFGRSYEQYFGPGTRLTVT.

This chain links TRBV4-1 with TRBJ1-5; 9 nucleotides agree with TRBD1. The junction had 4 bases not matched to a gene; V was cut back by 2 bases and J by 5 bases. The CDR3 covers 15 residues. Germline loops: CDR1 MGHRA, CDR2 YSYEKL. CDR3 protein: CASSQTRTGDQPQHF. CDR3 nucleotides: TGCGCCAGCAGCCAAACCCGGACAGGGGATCAGCCCCAGCATTTT.

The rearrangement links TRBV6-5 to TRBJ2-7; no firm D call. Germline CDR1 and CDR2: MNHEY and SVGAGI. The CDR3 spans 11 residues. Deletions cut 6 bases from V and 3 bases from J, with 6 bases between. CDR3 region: CASSLLYEQYF. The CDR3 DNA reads TGTGCCAGCAGCCTACTCTACGAGCAGTACTTC.

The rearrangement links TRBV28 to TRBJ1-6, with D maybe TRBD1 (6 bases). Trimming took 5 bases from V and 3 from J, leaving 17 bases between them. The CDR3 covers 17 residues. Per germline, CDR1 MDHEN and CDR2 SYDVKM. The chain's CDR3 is CASSPSDSPIYNSPLHF. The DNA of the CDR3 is TGTGCCAGCAGTCCGTCGGACAGCCCGATCTATAATTCACCCCTCCACTTT.

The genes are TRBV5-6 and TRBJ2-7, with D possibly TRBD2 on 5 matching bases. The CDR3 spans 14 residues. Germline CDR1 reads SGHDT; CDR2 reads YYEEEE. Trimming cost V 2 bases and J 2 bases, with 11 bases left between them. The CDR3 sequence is CASSFERPPYEQYF. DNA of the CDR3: TGTGCCAGCAGCTTTGAGCGGCCCCCCTACGAGCAGTACTTC.

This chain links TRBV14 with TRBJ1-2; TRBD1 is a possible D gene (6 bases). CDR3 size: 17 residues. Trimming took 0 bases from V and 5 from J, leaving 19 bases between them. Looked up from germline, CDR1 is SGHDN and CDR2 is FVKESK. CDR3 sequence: CASSQEATGSFGYGYTF. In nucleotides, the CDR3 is TGTGCCAGCAGCCAAGAAGCTACAGGGAGTTTCGGATATGGCTACACCTTC.

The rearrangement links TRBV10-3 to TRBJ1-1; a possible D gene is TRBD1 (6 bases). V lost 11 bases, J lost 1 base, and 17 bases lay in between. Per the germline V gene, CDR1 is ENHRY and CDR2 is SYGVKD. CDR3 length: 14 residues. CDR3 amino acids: CAATPGHQNTEAFF. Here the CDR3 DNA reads TGTGCCGCGACACCGGGACATCAGAACACTGAAGCTTTCTTT.

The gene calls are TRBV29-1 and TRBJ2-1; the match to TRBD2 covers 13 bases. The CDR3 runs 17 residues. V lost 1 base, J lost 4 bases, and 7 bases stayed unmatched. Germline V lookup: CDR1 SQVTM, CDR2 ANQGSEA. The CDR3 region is CSVEGVGLAGSYNEQFF. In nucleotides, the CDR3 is TGCAGCGTTGAAGGGGTGGGACTAGCGGGATCGTACAATGAGCAGTTCTTC.

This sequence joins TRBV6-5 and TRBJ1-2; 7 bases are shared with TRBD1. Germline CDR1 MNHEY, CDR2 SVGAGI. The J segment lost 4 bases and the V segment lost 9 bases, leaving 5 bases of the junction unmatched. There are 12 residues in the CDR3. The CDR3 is CARGGQSYGYTF. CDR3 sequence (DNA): TGTGCCAGGGGGGGACAGAGCTATGGCTACACCTTC.

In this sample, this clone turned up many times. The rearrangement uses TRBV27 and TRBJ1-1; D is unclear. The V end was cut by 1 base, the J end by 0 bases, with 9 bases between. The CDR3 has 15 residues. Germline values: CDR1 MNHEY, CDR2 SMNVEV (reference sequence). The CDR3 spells CASSLWPGMNTEAFF. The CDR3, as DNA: TGTGCCAGCAGTTTATGGCCGGGGATGAACACTGAAGCTTTCTTT.

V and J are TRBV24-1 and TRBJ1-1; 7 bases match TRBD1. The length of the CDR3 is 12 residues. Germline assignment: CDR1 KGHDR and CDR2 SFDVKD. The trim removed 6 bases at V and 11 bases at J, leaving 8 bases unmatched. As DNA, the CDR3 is TGTGCCACCAGTAAAGGGGCAGGGGGGGCTTTCTTT. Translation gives CATSKGAGGAFF.

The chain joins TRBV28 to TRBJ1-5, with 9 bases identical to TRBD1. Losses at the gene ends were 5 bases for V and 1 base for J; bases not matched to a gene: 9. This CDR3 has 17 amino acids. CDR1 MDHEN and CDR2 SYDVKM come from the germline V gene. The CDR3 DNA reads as TGTGCCAGCAGTCCCTTCTCCGGGACAGGGAGCAATCAGCCCCAGCATTTT. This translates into CASSPFSGTGSNQPQHF.

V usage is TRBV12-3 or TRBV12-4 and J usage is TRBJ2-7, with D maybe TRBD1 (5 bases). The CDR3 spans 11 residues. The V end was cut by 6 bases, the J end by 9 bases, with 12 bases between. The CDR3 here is CASSDRSRQYF. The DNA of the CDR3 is TGTGCCAGCAGCGACAGAAGCCGGCAGTACTTC.

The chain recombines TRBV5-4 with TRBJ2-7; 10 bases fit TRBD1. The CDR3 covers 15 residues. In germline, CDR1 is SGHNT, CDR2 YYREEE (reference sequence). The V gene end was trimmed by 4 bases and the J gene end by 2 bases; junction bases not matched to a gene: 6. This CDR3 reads CASSPGTGDPYEQYF. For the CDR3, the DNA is TGTGCCAGCAGCCCGGGGACAGGGGATCCCTACGAGCAGTACTTC.